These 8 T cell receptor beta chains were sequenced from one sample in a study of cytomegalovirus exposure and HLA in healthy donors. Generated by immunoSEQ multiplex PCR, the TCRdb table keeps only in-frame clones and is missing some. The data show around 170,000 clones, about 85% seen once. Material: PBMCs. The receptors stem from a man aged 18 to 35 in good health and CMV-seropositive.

Here the CDR3 DNA reads TGTGCCAGCAGCCAAGATCTAAGCAGGGGCTACGAGCAGTACTTC. Amino acid sequence: CASSQDLSRGYEQYF. The chain carries TRBV14 and TRBJ2-7; a weak D match, TRBD1 (6 bases). The CDR3 extends over 15 amino acids. CDR1 is SGHDN, CDR2 FVKESK, per germline. The germline V and J ends were trimmed by 0 bases and 3 bases, with 12 bases remaining between them. The entire variable domain, with the rest obtained from reference TRBV14 and TRBJ2-7, is as follows: EAGVTQFPSHSVIEKGQTVTLRCDPISGHDNLYWYRRVMGKEIKFLLHFVKESKQDESGMPNNRFLAERTGGTYSTLKVQPAELEDSGVYFCASSQDLSRGYEQYFGPGTRLTVT.

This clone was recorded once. CDR3 nucleotides: TGCAGCGTTGTTTATGGGACAGGGGGCCGGGATACGCAGTATTTT. This sequence encodes CSVVYGTGGRDTQYF. The V and J genes are TRBV29-1 and TRBJ2-3; 12 bases are shared with TRBD1. With 4 bases clipped from V and 6 bases from J, the junction kept 8 bases outside the gene matches. The CDR3 runs to 15 residues. Germline V gives CDR1 SQVTM, CDR2 ANQGSEA.

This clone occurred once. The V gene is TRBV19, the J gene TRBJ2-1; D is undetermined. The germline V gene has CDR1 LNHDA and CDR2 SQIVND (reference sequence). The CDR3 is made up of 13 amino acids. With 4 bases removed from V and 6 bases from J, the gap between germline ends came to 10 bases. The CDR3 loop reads CASSTDTLNEQFF. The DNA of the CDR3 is TGTGCCAGTAGTACCGACACCCTCAATGAGCAGTTCTTC.

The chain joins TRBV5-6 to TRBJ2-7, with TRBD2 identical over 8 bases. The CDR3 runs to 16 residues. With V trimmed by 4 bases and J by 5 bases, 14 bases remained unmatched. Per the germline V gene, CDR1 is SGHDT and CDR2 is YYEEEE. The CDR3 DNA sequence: TGTGCCAGCAGCGGGGGCGGGGGGACCCTCGAGGACGAGCAGTACTTC. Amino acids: CASSGGGGTLEDEQYF.

CDR3 region: CSVLQGSGNTIYF. The CDR3 bases are TGCAGCGTCCTACAGGGATCCGGAAACACCATATATTTT. The rearrangement joins TRBV29-1 to TRBJ1-3; D possibly corresponds to TRBD1 (6 bases). V gave up 6 bases and J gave up 4 bases, with 13 bases separating them. The CDR3 length is 13 residues. CDR1 is SQVTM, CDR2 ANQGSEA, per germline.

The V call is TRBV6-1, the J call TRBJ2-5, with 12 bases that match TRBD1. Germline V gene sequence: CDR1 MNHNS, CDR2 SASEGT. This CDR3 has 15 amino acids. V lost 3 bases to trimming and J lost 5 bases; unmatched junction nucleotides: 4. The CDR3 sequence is CASSEPGTGGETQYF. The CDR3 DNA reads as TGTGCCAGCAGTGAGCCCGGGACAGGGGGCGAGACCCAGTACTTC.

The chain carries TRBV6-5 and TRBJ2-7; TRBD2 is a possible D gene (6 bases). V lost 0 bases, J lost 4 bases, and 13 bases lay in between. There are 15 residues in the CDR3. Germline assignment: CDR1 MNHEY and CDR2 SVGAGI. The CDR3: CASSYSGGEGYEQYF. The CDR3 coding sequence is TGTGCCAGCAGTTACTCGGGCGGGGAAGGTTACGAGCAGTACTTC.

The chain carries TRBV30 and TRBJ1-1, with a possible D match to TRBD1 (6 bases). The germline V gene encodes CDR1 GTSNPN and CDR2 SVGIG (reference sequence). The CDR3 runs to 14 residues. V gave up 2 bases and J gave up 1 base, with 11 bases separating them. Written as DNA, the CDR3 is TGTGCCTGGAGTCCAGGGGTGGGGAACACTGAAGCTTTCTTT. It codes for CAWSPGVGNTEAFF. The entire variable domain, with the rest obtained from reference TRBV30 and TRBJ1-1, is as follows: SQTIHQWPATLVQPVGSPLSLECTVEGTSNPNLYWYRQAAGRGLQLLFYSVGIGQISSEVPQNLSASRPQDRQFILSSKKLLLSDSGFYLCAWSPGVGNTEAFFGQGTRLTVV.